The 23 T cell receptor beta chains below come from one sample, sequenced in a study of shared clonotypes between healthy human individuals. Sequencing was performed with immunoSEQ multiplex PCR; in TCRdb, only in-frame clones are kept and a portion is missing. The sample includes around 700,000 clones, around 72% seen only once; the top ten take under 2%. The specimen was memory CD4+ T cells sorted from blood. Regarding subset: CD45RA-negative fraction. The receptors come from a woman between 25 and 40 years old in good health.

This clone has only a few counts. This chain joins TRBV13 and TRBJ2-3; D not certain. Trimming pared 0 bases from V and 4 bases from J, leaving 17 bases between. The CDR3 totals 17 residues. In germline, CDR1 is PRHDT, CDR2 FYEKMQ (reference sequence). CDR3 nucleotides: TGTGCCAGCAGCTTAGGATACGAGACAAAATTGGCAGATACGCAGTATTTT. It encodes CASSLGYETKLADTQYF.

This clone appeared a single time. V is TRBV15 and J is TRBJ1-2; 8 positions agree with TRBD1. This CDR3 is built from 18 residues. Germline V gene data show CDR1 as LNHNV and CDR2 as YYDKDF (reference sequence). The J segment lost 4 bases and the V segment lost 0 bases, leaving 13 bases of the junction unmatched. In nucleotides, the CDR3 is TGTGCCACCAGCAGAGACCGAAAGGGCAGGGGGCCGGCCTATGGCTACACCTTC. Amino acids: CATSRDRKGRGPAYGYTF.

This chain connects TRBV5-4 to TRBJ1-1; possibly TRBD1 for D (5 bases). CDR3 length: 14 residues. CDR1 is SGHNT, CDR2 YYREEE, per germline (reference sequence). Trimming shortened V by 3 bases and J by 1 base, and 10 bases separated the two germline ends. The CDR3 here is CASSWQGRNTEAFF. The DNA of the CDR3 is TGTGCCAGCAGCTGGCAGGGTAGGAACACTGAAGCTTTCTTT.

This clone was picked up many times. The chain carries TRBV6-5 and TRBJ2-7; 7 bases fit TRBD1. CDR3 length: 11 residues. Germline-derived CDR1 and CDR2 are MNHEY and SVGAGI. Trimming removed 6 bases from V and 6 bases from J; junction bases left unmatched: 2. The CDR3 reads CASRRQGEQYF. CDR3 in DNA: TGTGCCAGCAGGCGACAGGGCGAGCAGTACTTC.

The rearrangement links TRBV19 to TRBJ1-2; D not resolved. Germline V gene data show CDR1 as LNHDA and CDR2 as SQIVND (reference sequence). V lost 5 bases and J lost 3, with 10 bases in between. The CDR3 runs 13 residues. The CDR3 here is CASSRKGDYGYTF. In DNA form, the CDR3 reads TGTGCCAGTAGTCGGAAAGGCGACTATGGCTACACCTTC. The whole variable domain, remainder taken from reference TRBV19 and TRBJ1-2, is DGGITQSPKYLFRKEGQNVTLSCEQNLNHDAMYWYRQDPGQGLRLIYYSQIVNDFQKGDIAEGYSVSREKKESFPLTVTSAQKNPTAFYLCASSRKGDYGYTFGSGTRLTVV.

The chain couples TRBV30 to TRBJ2-2; weak D call: TRBD2 (5 bases). V was trimmed by 0 bases and J by 4 bases, leaving 21 bases between them. CDR1 and CDR2 from the germline V gene are GTSNPN and SVGIG (reference sequence). The CDR3 is 18 residues long. In DNA form, the CDR3 reads TGTGCCTGGAGTGTACCACGGACGTCCCCCAGCGGCACCGGGGAGCTGTTTTTT. Translation gives CAWSVPRTSPSGTGELFF.

In this sample, this clone turned up a few times. The J gene is TRBJ1-2, the V gene TRBV6-4, with a weak D call TRBD1 (6 bases). The germline gives CDR1 MRHNA, CDR2 SNTAGT. This CDR3 comprises 14 residues. Trimming stripped 3 bases from V and 7 bases from J, with 15 bases between. CDR3 sequence reads: CASSEAPGHRGYTF. The CDR3 nucleotides read TGTGCCAGCAGTGAAGCTCCGGGACATCGTGGCTACACCTTC.

J is TRBJ2-7 and V is TRBV5-4; 7 bases map to TRBD2. J lost 4 bases, V lost 4 bases, and 14 bases had no gene match. Germline V gene sequence: CDR1 SGHNT, CDR2 YYREEE (reference sequence). This CDR3 region has 16 residues. The CDR3 is CASSTRSSGLIYEQYF. DNA of the CDR3: TGTGCCAGCAGCACCAGGTCTAGCGGATTAATTTACGAGCAGTACTTC.

The chain recombines TRBV9 with TRBJ2-5, with 8 bases fitting TRBD1. The J segment lost 4 bases and the V segment lost 3 bases, leaving 5 bases of the junction unmatched. CDR3 length equals 14 residues. CDR1 and CDR2 (germline): SGDLS, YYNGEE. CDR3 protein: CASSAWTGIETQYF. CDR3 nucleotides: TGTGCCAGCAGCGCGTGGACAGGGATAGAGACCCAGTACTTC.

This sequence joins TRBV11-2 and TRBJ1-3; possible D gene TRBD1, 5 bases. V dropped 0 bases and J dropped 5 bases, with 8 bases sitting between them. The CDR3 loop spans 14 amino acids. In germline, CDR1 is SGHAT, CDR2 FQNNGV. The CDR3 DNA reads TGTGCCAGCAGCTTAGAGGGGGGGAGAAACACCATATATTTT. Translating gives CASSLEGGRNTIYF.

CDR3 sequence reads: CASSQDTSGVYNEQFF. DNA for the CDR3: TGTGCCAGCAGCCAAGATACTAGCGGGGTCTACAATGAGCAGTTCTTC. The rearrangement uses TRBV4-2 and TRBJ2-1, with 10 bases fitting TRBD2. The V segment lost 0 bases and the J segment 3 bases; nucleotides outside the gene matches: 2. Germline CDR1 LGHNA, CDR2 YNFKEQ. The CDR3 extends over 16 amino acids.

Turning to this clone: Within the sample, other DNA sequences also encode this same CDR3. The V call is TRBV5-1, the J call TRBJ1-1; D is perhaps TRBD1 (5 bases). V was clipped by 3 bases and J by 3 bases, with 9 bases between them. The CDR3 runs to 13 residues. Germline assignment: CDR1 SGHRS and CDR2 YFSETQ. The CDR3 DNA sequence: TGCGCCAGCAGCTGGGGGAGGGACACTGAAGCTTTCTTT. Translation gives CASSWGRDTEAFF.

The CDR3 nucleotides are TGTGCCAGCAGCTTTTCGGGTCCTGGCGGTGGCTACACCTTC. It codes for CASSFSGPGGGYTF. V and J are TRBV7-9 and TRBJ1-2, with D unresolved. This CDR3 region has 14 residues. Germline values: CDR1 SEHNR, CDR2 FQNEAQ (reference sequence). V was cut by 3 bases and J by 7 bases, with 15 bases left in between.

This clone was recorded many times. The chain joins TRBV25-1 to TRBJ1-5; no firm D call. The CDR3 is 13 residues long. Germline lookup yields CDR1 MGHDK and CDR2 SYGVNS. Trimming left V 3 bases short and J 4 bases short, with 7 bases between. CDR3: CASSDHLNQPQHF. As DNA, the CDR3 is TGTGCCAGCAGTGACCACTTAAATCAGCCCCAGCATTTT.

This clone was observed a handful of times. The V and J genes are TRBV2 and TRBJ2-7, with no clear D. Germline V gene data show CDR1 as SNHLY and CDR2 as FYNNEI. Trimming removed 6 bases from V and 6 bases from J, with 15 bases in between. CDR3 length: 13 residues. CDR3 in DNA: TGTGCCAGCAGGACGGAACGGAGATTCGAGCAGTACTTC. This translates into CASRTERRFEQYF.

In its sample, this clone was seen a few times. The rearrangement links TRBV2 to TRBJ2-1; D not certain. In germline, CDR1 is SNHLY, CDR2 FYNNEI. This CDR3 contains 10 residues. The V gene lost 6 bases and the J gene lost 5 bases, with 2 bases spanning the gap. CDR3 amino acids: CASSNNEQFF. CDR3 nucleotides: TGTGCCAGCAGCAACAATGAGCAGTTCTTC.

V usage is TRBV7-6 and J usage is TRBJ1-4; TRBD1 matches 8 bases. With V trimmed by 4 bases and J by 8 bases, 6 bases remained unmatched. The CDR3 has 14 amino acids. CDR1 and CDR2 (germline): SGHVS, FNYEAQ. The CDR3 reads CASSSAGGYEKLFF. The CDR3 bases are TGTGCCAGCAGCTCGGCAGGGGGCTACGAAAAACTGTTTTTT.

The genes are TRBV6-1 and TRBJ2-5, with TRBD2 identical over 7 bases. The CDR3 sequence is 15 residues long. Unmatched junction bases numbered 9, after V lost 6 bases and J lost 2 bases. CDR1 and CDR2 (germline): MNHNS, SASEGT. The CDR3 spells CASRISSGRQETQYF. As DNA, the CDR3 is TGTGCCAGCAGGATTTCTAGCGGCAGACAAGAGACCCAGTACTTC.

The CDR3 region has the DNA TGTGCCAGCAAGCAGGAGAGAGTCTATGGCTACACCTTC. Protein: CASKQERVYGYTF. The rearrangement uses TRBV2 and TRBJ1-2; D call uncertain. The length of the CDR3 is 13 residues. V lost 7 bases, J lost 4 bases, and 13 bases lay in between. Germline V gene sequence: CDR1 SNHLY, CDR2 FYNNEI.

The chain employs TRBV5-4 and TRBJ2-5; D is perhaps TRBD1 (5 bases). V dropped 4 bases and J dropped 2 bases, with 15 bases sitting between them. The CDR3 totals 15 residues. Germline values: CDR1 SGHNT, CDR2 YYREEE (reference sequence). The CDR3 protein is CASSGLGAGQETQYF. CDR3 sequence (DNA): TGTGCCAGCAGCGGGTTAGGGGCAGGACAAGAGACCCAGTACTTC.

The chain uses TRBV6-5 and TRBJ2-7; D not resolved. This CDR3 is 13 amino acids long. Looked up from germline, CDR1 is MNHEY and CDR2 is SVGAGI. Trimming stripped 7 bases from V and 5 bases from J, with 15 bases between. The CDR3 DNA reads TGTGCCAGCACTCGCCCGAAATCCCACGAGCAGTACTTC. It translates to CASTRPKSHEQYF.

V usage is TRBV25-1 and J usage is TRBJ1-4; D possibly corresponds to TRBD1 (6 bases). V was pared by 5 bases and J by 8 bases, with 15 bases between. Looked up from germline, CDR1 is MGHDK and CDR2 is SYGVNS. This CDR3 spans 14 amino acids. CDR3 residues: CASSRGAPGEKLFF. The CDR3 DNA follows: TGTGCCAGCAGTAGGGGGGCGCCCGGGGAAAAACTGTTTTTT.

The rearrangement uses TRBV5-1 and TRBJ2-2; 8 bases agree with TRBD1. Trimming cost V 3 bases and J 0 bases; bases outside gene matches: 1. Germline V gene sequence: CDR1 SGHRS, CDR2 YFSETQ. The CDR3 runs 15 residues. The CDR3 DNA sequence: TGCGCCAGCAGCTGGGACAGGACGAACACCGGGGAGCTGTTTTTT. Translated, it gives CASSWDRTNTGELFF. Using reference TRBV5-1 and TRBJ2-2 for the parts outside the CDR3, the full variable domain is KAGVTQTPRYLIKTRGQQVTLSCSPISGHRSVSWYQQTPGQGLQFLFEYFSETQRNKGNFPGRFSGRQFSNSRSEMNVSTLELGDSALYLCASSWDRTNTGELFFGEGSRLTVL.